This T cell receptor beta chain was captured in a study of early T cells in non-severe SARS-CoV-2 infection. General study results and limits: A preference for anti-spike CD8 responses marked VDJdb matching, which missed private and CD4 specificities.

Using its own MiXCR run on the 5' RACE reads, TCRdb lists one record per CDR3 protein. The sample includes some 70,000 distinct CDR3 sequences, just under 5% of them seen just once. V was cut by 0 bases and J by 3 bases, with 3 bases left in between. CDR3 length: 11 residues. Germline CDR1 is SQVTM and CDR2 is ANQGSEA. Comments on this clonotype: As yet, its antigen is unknown.

The sequenced material came from whole blood. This TCR was recovered from an adult who was a healthcare worker with PCR-confirmed SARS-CoV-2 infection or an uninfected control (not recorded which). The chain is built from TRBV29-1 and TRBJ2-7; D call uncertain. The CDR3 loop reads CSVEDRYEQYF. The CDR3 DNA is TGCAGCGTTGAAGATCGCTACGAGCAGTACTTC.